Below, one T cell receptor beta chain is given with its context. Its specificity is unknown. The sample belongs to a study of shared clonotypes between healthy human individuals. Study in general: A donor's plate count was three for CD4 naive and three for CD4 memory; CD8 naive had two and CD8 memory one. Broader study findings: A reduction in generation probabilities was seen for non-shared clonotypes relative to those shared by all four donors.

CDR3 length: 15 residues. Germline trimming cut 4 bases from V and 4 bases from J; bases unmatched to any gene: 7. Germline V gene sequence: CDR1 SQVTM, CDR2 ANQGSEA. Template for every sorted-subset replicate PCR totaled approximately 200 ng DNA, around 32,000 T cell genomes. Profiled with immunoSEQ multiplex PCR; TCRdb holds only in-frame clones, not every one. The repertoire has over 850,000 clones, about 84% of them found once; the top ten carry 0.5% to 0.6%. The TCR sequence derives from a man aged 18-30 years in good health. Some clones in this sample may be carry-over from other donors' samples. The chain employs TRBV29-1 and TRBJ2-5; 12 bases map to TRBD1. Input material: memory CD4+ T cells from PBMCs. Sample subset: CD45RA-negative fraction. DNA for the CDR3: TGCAGCGTTGCGGGGGACAGGGGGCCATCAGAGACCCAGTACTTC. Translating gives CSVAGDRGPSETQYF.